The clone carrying this TCR beta chain was observed many times. Its antigen is as yet unknown. Graves' hyperthyroidism was deemed stable given no ophthalmopathy progression within 18 months. Patients showing uncontrolled infection, other autoimmune disease, pregnancy or lactation were ineligible. Each 10 ml fresh peripheral blood draw supplied the PBMCs. Authors of the study amplified TCR beta CDR3 regions from RNA transcripts. Using the HTBI primer set, a first-round RT-PCR was run on the TCR CDR3. One entry per CDR3 protein, called by TCRdb with MiXCR from the multiplex PCR reads. This sample carries around 720,000 distinct CDR3 sequences, 30% to 40% of them seen once, and the ten largest clones take about a third. The source of the sample is a study of T cells in Graves' hyperthyroidism and ophthalmopathy. Study-wide results and limits: Ophthalmopathy onset followed model prediction by a median about 6.5 months.

Germline CDR1 WSHSY, CDR2 SAAADI. This CDR3 spans 12 amino acids. V lost 2 bases, J lost 10 bases, and 11 bases lay in between. The chain has TRBV10-2 and TRBJ1-1; D is unresolved. This TCR derives from a woman in her forties with Graves' hyperthyroidism. The sample consisted of blood. This CDR3 is CASSEGGERAFF. The CDR3 region has the DNA TGCGCCAGCAGTGAGGGCGGGGAGAGAGCTTTCTTT.